A single sample is the source of the 18 T cell receptor beta chains below, sequenced in a study of blood T cell repertoires in COVID-19. Sequenced by immunoSEQ multiplex PCR; TCRdb stores in-frame clones only, minus some. The profile shows roughly 40,000 clones, 80% to 90% of them singletons. The specimen sequenced was peripheral blood. These receptors were taken from a woman in her sixties or seventies with acute or convalescent COVID-19.

This chain uses TRBV5-1 with TRBJ2-1, with D unresolved. The germline CDR1 and CDR2 sequences are SGHRS and YFSETQ. Trimming shortened V by 0 bases and J by 9 bases, and 4 bases separated the two germline ends. The CDR3 has 11 amino acids. The CDR3 sequence is CASSLAREQFF. Here the CDR3 DNA reads TGCGCCAGCAGCTTGGCCCGTGAGCAGTTCTTC.

This rearrangement joins TRBV18 to TRBJ1-2, with a tentative D call TRBD1 (5 bases). The germline V gene encodes CDR1 KGHSH and CDR2 LQKENI. V gave up 8 bases and J gave up 3 bases, with 19 bases separating them. This CDR3 has 15 amino acids. CDR3 protein: CASRAVTGPHYGYTF. CDR3 sequence (DNA): TGTGCCAGCCGAGCCGTTACAGGCCCCCACTATGGCTACACCTTC.

A single count supports this clone. CDR3 in DNA: TGTGCCAGCAAAGCGGGGGCCTCAAATACGCAGTATTTT. Translation gives CASKAGASNTQYF. The genes are TRBV7-2 and TRBJ2-3; 8 nucleotides match TRBD2. V shed 7 bases, J shed 7 bases, and the junction held 7 bases outside the gene matches. CDR3 length equals 13 residues. Germline CDR1 reads SGHTA; CDR2 reads FQGNSA.

This clone has only one observation. The rearrangement uses TRBV19 and TRBJ2-5, with 7 bases that match TRBD2. J lost 1 base, V lost 5 bases, and 4 bases had no gene match. CDR1 and CDR2 from the germline V gene are LNHDA and SQIVND (reference sequence). This CDR3 region has 14 residues. CDR3 region: CASSAAGPQETQYF. In DNA form, the CDR3 reads TGTGCCAGTAGTGCAGCGGGGCCCCAAGAGACCCAGTACTTC.

This clone was counted once. This chain uses TRBV19 with TRBJ2-3, with 8 positions matching TRBD2. CDR3 size: 16 residues. J lost 1 base, V lost 2 bases, and 5 bases had no gene match. The germline V gene encodes CDR1 LNHDA and CDR2 SQIVND (reference sequence). The CDR3 DNA sequence: TGTGCCAGTAGTATATCCACTAGCGGTCGCACAGATACGCAGTATTTT. Translated: CASSISTSGRTDTQYF.

The chain has TRBV12-3 or TRBV12-4 and TRBJ2-5, with D maybe TRBD1 (5 bases). V was clipped by 3 bases and J by 2 bases, with 7 bases between them. The CDR3 runs 13 residues. The CDR3 region has the DNA TGTGCCAGCAGTTTCAGGGAACAAGAGACCCAGTACTTC. Protein: CASSFREQETQYF.

V is TRBV19 and J is TRBJ1-3; D gene uncertain. CDR1 and CDR2 from the germline V gene are LNHDA and SQIVND (reference sequence). The CDR3 covers 15 residues. V gave up 6 bases and J gave up 3 bases, with 15 bases separating them. CDR3 amino acids: CASSTTRGGGNTIYF. The CDR3 region has the DNA TGTGCCAGTAGCACCACCCGGGGAGGTGGAAACACCATATATTTT.

This chain links TRBV6-1 with TRBJ1-2, with TRBD1 as a possible D gene (6 bases). Trimming pared 5 bases from V and 2 bases from J, leaving 9 bases between. The CDR3 is made up of 13 amino acids. Germline V gene data show CDR1 as MNHNS and CDR2 as SASEGT. CDR3 in DNA: TGTGCCAGCAGTAGGACAGAGAACTATGGCTACACCTTC. This sequence encodes CASSRTENYGYTF.

This chain connects TRBV15 to TRBJ1-3; D is unclear. Germline CDR1 LNHNV, CDR2 YYDKDF (reference sequence). The CDR3 spans 14 residues. Trimming shortened V by 3 bases and J by 0 bases, and 6 bases separated the two germline ends. The CDR3 coding sequence is TGTGCCACCAGCAGCGGGTTCTCTGGAAACACCATATATTTT. It translates to CATSSGFSGNTIYF.

The genes are TRBV5-6 and TRBJ1-2; D is unresolved. Germline CDR1 is SGHDT and CDR2 is YYEEEE. The CDR3 runs to 13 residues. V gave up 0 bases and J gave up 6 bases, with 9 bases separating them. The CDR3 is CASSLAGVDGYTF. The CDR3 DNA reads as TGTGCCAGCAGCTTGGCGGGAGTAGATGGCTACACCTTC.

In nucleotides, the CDR3 is TGTGCCAGCAGCTTAACCAACGGACAGAACTATGGCTACACCTTC. Its translation is CASSLTNGQNYGYTF. The chain has TRBV11-2 and TRBJ1-2; tentatively, D is TRBD1 (6 bases). V dropped 2 bases and J dropped 2 bases, with 12 bases sitting between them. The CDR3 is 15 residues long. The germline V gene has CDR1 SGHAT and CDR2 FQNNGV. The full variable domain, rest sourced from reference TRBV11-2 and TRBJ1-2, is EAGVAQSPRYKIIEKRQSVAFWCNPISGHATLYWYQQILGQGPKLLIQFQNNGVVDDSQLPKDRFSAERLKGVDSTLKIQPAKLEDSAVYLCASSLTNGQNYGYTFGSGTRLTVV.

The chain is built from TRBV6-2 or TRBV6-3 and TRBJ2-7; 14 bases match TRBD2. Per germline, CDR1 MNHEY and CDR2 SVGEGT. The CDR3 length is 16 residues. V lost 5 bases to trimming and J lost 6 bases; unmatched junction nucleotides: 9. The CDR3 protein is CASSARGTSGRGEQYV. As DNA, the CDR3 is TGTGCCAGCAGTGCCCGGGGGACTAGCGGGAGAGGCGAGCAGTACGTC.

The chain has TRBV18 and TRBJ2-6; D ambiguous. CDR1 is KGHSH and CDR2 is LQKENI in the germline V gene. The CDR3 runs to 17 residues. The V gene lost 3 bases and the J gene lost 2 bases, with 14 bases spanning the gap. The CDR3 loop is CASSPSRIMAGANVLTF. DNA for the CDR3: TGTGCCAGCTCACCTTCTAGGATCATGGCTGGGGCCAACGTCCTGACTTTC.

By proportion, this clone is medium-sized. CDR3: CASKATGSSADTQYF. CDR3 coding DNA: TGTGCCAGCAAAGCTACTGGGAGTAGCGCAGATACGCAGTATTTT. The chain has TRBV7-6 and TRBJ2-3; a weak D match, TRBD2 (5 bases). This CDR3 contains 15 residues. Germline loops: CDR1 SGHVS, CDR2 FNYEAQ. V shed 7 bases and J shed 4 bases, with 18 bases lying between them.

The rearrangement links TRBV5-5 to TRBJ2-5, with 10 bases that match TRBD1. Trimming at V came to 3 bases and at J to 4 bases, leaving 6 bases not matched to a gene. The CDR3 contains 15 residues. In germline, CDR1 is SGHKS, CDR2 YYEKEE (reference sequence). The CDR3 loop reads CASSSAGQGTETQYF. For the CDR3, the DNA is TGTGCCAGCAGCTCAGCGGGACAGGGGACAGAGACCCAGTACTTC.

In this sample, this clone turned up a few times. V and J are TRBV29-1 and TRBJ2-7; a weak D match, TRBD1 (6 bases). Germline CDR1 reads SQVTM; CDR2 reads ANQGSEA. The CDR3 spans 11 residues. V was pared by 4 bases and J by 6 bases, with 10 bases between. CDR3 nucleotide sequence: TGCAGCGTTGCAGGGACAACCGAGCAGTACGTC. This sequence encodes CSVAGTTEQYV.

This clone has only a few counts. This rearrangement joins TRBV6-5 to TRBJ2-2; D might be TRBD2 (5 bases). The germline gives CDR1 MNHEY, CDR2 SVGAGI. V lost 7 bases to trimming and J lost 3 bases, with 12 bases between them. This CDR3 contains 14 residues. As DNA, the CDR3 is TGTGCCAGCACCCGGGGAGAGGACACCGGGGAGCTGTTTTTT. It yields the protein CASTRGEDTGELFF.

The chain recombines TRBV28 with TRBJ1-1; 8 nucleotides agree with TRBD1. The CDR3 is 15 amino acids. Germline CDR1 MDHEN, CDR2 SYDVKM. The junction had 6 bases not matched to a gene; V was cut back by 5 bases and J by 1 base. Here the CDR3 reads CASSRGTGRNTEAFF. The CDR3 bases are TGTGCCAGCAGTCGCGGGACAGGCCGGAACACTGAAGCTTTCTTT.